This T cell receptor delta chain derives from a study of Vδ1+ human thymocytes. Findings of the study overall: Thymic TRG and TRD repertoires appeared highly polyclonal. Approximately 20% of thymic delta-chain sequences were Vdelta2, with few Vdelta3, unlike blood Vdelta1+ controls. TRD repertoires were essentially private, unlike widely shared TRG clonotypes.

The template was reverse-transcribed extracted RNA. Multiplex PCR used pooled V-gene forward primers and a constant-region reverse primer to amplify CDR3s. TCRdb ran CATT on the multiplex PCR reads. This sample carries around 60,000 delta-chain clones, around 15% of them seen once, and the ten largest clones take about 0.4%. The sample holds many counts of this clone. What it recognizes is unknown. CDR3 length: 19 amino acids. The J segment lost 3 bases and the V segment lost 1 base, leaving 14 bases of the junction unmatched. The germline CDR1 and CDR2 sequences are GEAIGNYY and EKD. V is TRDV2 and J is TRDJ1; 12 bases line up with TRDD3. The receptor was derived from a girl younger than two who had congenital heart surgery. The sample taken for sequencing was Vdelta1+ gamma-delta thymocytes from the thymus. As to subset: FACS-sorted CD3+ TCRalphabeta- TCRVdelta1+ TCRVdelta2- thymocytes. Written as DNA, the CDR3 is TGTGCCTGTGACACGAACTTGTACTGGGGGATACCCCAGGCCGATAAACTCATCTTT. This encodes CACDTNLYWGIPQADKLIF.